This entry describes one TCR beta chain. The sample originates from a study of CD8 T cells in ankylosing spondylitis. TCRdb reprocessed the 5' RACE reads with MiXCR, giving one entry per CDR3 protein. Among 150,000 to 200,000 distinct CDR3 sequences listed, 10% to 15% were seen once. Looked up from germline, CDR1 is SEHNR and CDR2 is FQNEAQ (reference sequence). The junction had 7 bases not matched to a gene; V was cut back by 2 bases and J by 15 bases. The CDR3 loop spans 12 amino acids. This sequence originates from a female donor with ankylosing spondylitis or in good health (not recorded which). Sequencing was carried out using blood, either unsorted or a sorted T cell fraction (not recorded which). The rearrangement joins TRBV7-9 to TRBJ2-1; 7 bases match TRBD2. CDR3: CASSLLTSFWFF. The CDR3 DNA reads TGTGCCAGCAGCTTACTGACTAGCTTTTGGTTCTTC.